These T cell receptor beta chains were read from a single sample in a study of T cell changes during pregnancy in multiple sclerosis. The assay was immunoSEQ multiplex PCR, and TCRdb's table has in-frame clones only and misses some. Of more than 80,000 clones listed, 91% were seen once; the top ten hold 3.5%. The sequencing used PBMCs, collected in the first trimester of pregnancy. These receptors were taken from a female donor in good health, serving as a control in a pregnancy study. Some clones in this sample may be carry-over from other donors' samples. Each CDR3 is given with its conserved first and last residue. Fields, in order: D gene, clone size, V gene, CDR3 protein. D genes are given only for firm matches. Clone size is shown for a subset of rows, as once, few, many or a class of expanded clone.

>TRBD1|NA|TRBV6-5
CASSYSQGATEAFF
>NA|few|TRBV23-1
CASSQEGNTEAFF
>NA|NA|TRBV4-1
CASSQADRQHSYEQYF
>NA|NA|TRBV2
CASNEGGGYTF
>TRBD1|NA|TRBV10-1
CARTGFFRTQYF
>TRBD2|once|TRBV30
CAWGGLAGSGEQYF
>TRBD1|NA|TRBV6-5
CASRTGGGSEAFF
>NA|NA|TRBV9
CASSVAAGTNTGELFF
>NA|NA|TRBV27
CASSLSSQGFTNYGYTF
>TRBD1|NA|TRBV27
CASSPRTGYGYTF
>NA|NA|TRBV28
CASSGIGEHSGANVLTF
>TRBD2|NA|TRBV27
CASSRASGTRRETQYF
>NA|NA|TRBV11-2
CASSQTGLTGELFF
>TRBD1|NA|TRBV7-2
CASSITDRAFQYF
>TRBD2|NA|TRBV9
CASGTSGANVLTF
>TRBD2|NA|TRBV7-2
CASSLGTSGIYEQYF
>NA|NA|TRBV13
CASSTPGTLNTEAFF
>TRBD2|many|TRBV6-4
CASSDSDGTSGDEQFF
>TRBD2|NA|TRBV5-1
CASSSGLAGGIYNEQFF
>TRBD2|once|TRBV10-3
CAISGTSGDGELFF
>NA|NA|TRBV18
CASSPWRSQETQYF
>NA|NA|TRBV2
CASSEALGGSPLHF